This T cell receptor beta chain derives from a study of graft-versus-host responses after intestinal transplantation. Study-level background: Grafts that recipients had were multivisceral, liver-intestinal, or isolated intestinal transplants. Recipients were all induced with anti-thymocyte globulin, then given tacrolimus and steroids for about three years. Study results and limitations: After transplant, early declines in HvG clones were associated with peak levels of circulating GvH clones. Allograft graft-versus-host to host-versus-graft clonal ratios ran high in patients with graft-donor T cell macrochimerism.

This table comes from immunoSEQ multiplex PCR, and its TCRdb copy is limited to in-frame clones, with some not included. The table includes roughly 29,000 clones, around 92% detected once. Per germline, CDR1 SGHVS and CDR2 FNYEAQ. Unmatched junction bases numbered 3, after V lost 4 bases and J lost 6 bases. CDR3 length equals 13 residues. With respect to this clone: Its antigen is unidentified.

This material consisted of PBMCs, taken around 70 days after intestinal transplant. This chain links TRBV7-6 with TRBJ2-7, with TRBD1 matching over 10 bases. This receptor was obtained from a human patient who received an intestinal transplant, so some T cells may come from the graft donor. The CDR3: CASSSTGGGEQYF. CDR3 nucleotides: TGTGCCAGCAGCTCGACAGGGGGCGGCGAGCAGTACTTC.